The TCR beta chain under discussion was sequenced for a study of OX40 agonist ivuxolimab in advanced cancers. Regarding the study in general: Ivuxolimab, which targeted the costimulatory receptor OX40 (CD134), was an agonistic, fully human IgG2 monoclonal antibody. Patients were allowed to have had prior anti-PD-1, anti-PD-L1 or anti-CTLA-4 therapy, and more than 35% of the dose-escalation patients had been treated with checkpoint inhibitors. Intravenous ivuxolimab was administered to patients every 2 weeks at six dose levels: 0.01, 0.1, 0.3, 1.5, 3 and 10 mg/kg. In the dose-escalation cohort, more than 75% of patients were male, and the mean age was roughly 60 years, with a range of about 20 to 79. The paper covers the monotherapy dose-escalation part of the phase I ivuxolimab trial, which included N = 52 patients. Partial responses occurred in three dose-escalation patients: two with cutaneous melanoma and one with hepatocellular carcinoma. Of the roughly 51 patients in dose escalation, approximately 20 had hepatocellular carcinoma, about 15 had melanoma, 9 had renal cell carcinoma and 9 had head and neck cancer. Peripheral TCRbeta sequencing was intended to test whether TCR sequence diversity was altered and clonal T-cell expansion was caused by ivuxolimab.

Genomic DNA was isolated from the sorted cells so that the TCRbeta CDR3 region could be sequenced. The immunoSEQ Assay was used to sequence the TCRbeta CDR3 regions. Sourced from immuneACCESS, this table was stored by TCRdb with only in-frame sequences that have V and J called. A share of the clones is absent; for the studies checked, an unresolved V gene accounts for under half, and the remainder has no known explanation. The sample has about 70,000 clones on record, 80% to 95% of them singletons. Less than 10% of the sample goes to the ten largest clones. Patients with a history of autoimmune disease or receiving systemic immunosuppression were excluded from the trial. Peripheral blood for TCR sequencing was collected from all dose cohorts at baseline, on cycle 4 day 1, and on cycle 7 day 1. Samples were obtained from an open-label, multicenter, first-in-human phase I dose-escalation trial of ivuxolimab. Adults with locally advanced or metastatic head and neck squamous cell, hepatocellular, melanoma or renal cell carcinoma were enrolled in the trial. Before TCR sequencing, CD4+ T cells and CD8+ T cells from peripheral blood were sorted into separate populations.

With regard to this clone: The target of this receptor is not known. Per-base quality was not reported, and no clone a single base away is much larger than it.

From the cysteine up to the phenylalanine, the CDR3 has a length of 17 residues. Of all the DNA, just the CDR3 is kept, 51 bases in frame from base 1. Compared with germline, V lacks 5 bases and J lacks 3 bases; bases without a gene match: 12. Looking up the germline V gene yields CDR1 SGHAT and CDR2 FQNNGV. On the study overall, not on this receptor specifically: On average, CD8+ T cells showed more expanded clones than CD4+ T cells after ivuxolimab. Antigen specificity was not determined for the clonally expanded peripheral T cells. At doses of 0.1 to 3.0 mg/kg, clonal expansion of both CD4+ and CD8+ T cells in blood was seen between baseline and week 6. In partial responders in the 0.1-3.0 mg/kg groups, normalized peripheral clonal expansion was found to be among the lowest, especially among CD8+ T cells. Low levels of normalized T-cell clonal expansion were also seen in some patients who did not respond.

Sequencing was performed on CD4+ or CD8+ T cells sorted from blood, taken in a trial of the OX40 agonist ivuxolimab. The clonotype comes from an adult with an advanced solid tumor such as melanoma, head and neck, liver or kidney cancer. Recombination connected TRBV11-2 to TRBJ2-7; the junction holds 11 bases that match TRBD2. The CDR3 region: CASSPSGPSGGHYEQYF. The DNA reads TGTGCCAGCAGCCCCTCAGGGCCTAGCGGGGGGCACTACGAGCAGTACTTC.